Listed below are T cell receptor beta chains from one sample, sequenced in a study of T cell responses to AZD1222 COVID-19 vaccine. Clones were sequenced by immunoSEQ multiplex PCR, and TCRdb holds only the in-frame ones, with some missing. The table lists roughly 120,000 clones, more than 80% of them singletons. The material sequenced was peripheral blood, taken 28 days after the second AZD1222 dose. The receptors originated from an adult who received the AZD1222 COVID-19 vaccine. The CDR3 runs from the conserved cysteine through the conserved F or W. D genes are given only for firm matches. Size is stated for part of the rows, as once, few or many counts, or as a class when the clone is expanded.

>.|.|TRBV7-8|TRBJ2-5
TGTGCCAGCAGCTTAGCGCAACTAGCTATCGAGACCCAGTACTTC
CASSLAQLAIETQYF
>.|.|TRBV4-1|TRBJ1-4
TGCGCCAGCAGCCCGGAGGCGGGTAATGAAAAACTGTTTTTT
CASSPEAGNEKLFF
>.|TRBD1|TRBV6-5|TRBJ2-7
TGTGCCAGCGGATCACTTATACAGGGGACCTACGAGCAGTACTTC
CASGSLIQGTYEQYF
>.|TRBD2|TRBV7-3|TRBJ2-5
TGTGCCAGCAGCCCCGGACTAGATCAAGAGACCCAGTACTTC
CASSPGLDQETQYF
>few|.|TRBV5-1|TRBJ2-7
TGCGCCAGCAGCCGGATGAGTCCACCCAGGGGCGAGCAGTACTTC
CASSRMSPPRGEQYF
>.|TRBD1|TRBV9|TRBJ1-1
TGTGCCAGCAGCGTAGCTGTCCTGGGGGGGGACAGGACTGAAGCTTTCTTT
CASSVAVLGGDRTEAFF
>.|.|TRBV5-1|TRBJ1-1
TGCGCCAGCAGCTCCCAGGGGAACACTGAAGCTTTCTTT
CASSSQGNTEAFF
>.|.|TRBV6-5|TRBJ2-7
TGTGCCAGCACTCAGGGGGGAGGGACCGAGCAGTACTTC
CASTQGGGTEQYF
>.|.|TRBV2|TRBJ2-2
TGTGCCAGCAGTGACGGAAATGCGAACACCGGGGAGCTGTTTTTT
CASSDGNANTGELFF
>.|.|TRBV6-2/TRBV6-3|TRBJ2-3
TGTGCCAGCAGTTACTCGCGTCAAGATACGCAGTATTTT
CASSYSRQDTQYF
>.|TRBD1|TRBV19|TRBJ1-2
TGTGCCAGTAGCGCTAACAGGGGTATCGCTGGCTACACCTTC
CASSANRGIAGYTF
>.|.|TRBV6-4|TRBJ1-1
TGTGCCAGCAGTGACGACAGAATGAACACTGAAGCTTTCTTT
CASSDDRMNTEAFF
>.|TRBD1|TRBV5-1|TRBJ1-4
TGCGCCAGCAGCTTTGGACAGGGTGCGGAAAAACTGTTTTTT
CASSFGQGAEKLFF
>.|TRBD1|TRBV6-5|TRBJ1-2
TGTGCCAGCCGCCCTGGGACAGGGCCAGGGTATGGCTACACCTTC
CASRPGTGPGYGYTF
>.|TRBD1|TRBV10-3|TRBJ2-3
TGTGCCATGGGGACAGTCACAGATACGCAGTATTTT
CAMGTVTDTQYF
>once|TRBD1|TRBV6-4|TRBJ2-3
TGTGCCAGCAGTTATGACAGGGCCTCCTCAGCAGATACGCAGTATTTT
CASSYDRASSADTQYF
>.|.|TRBV5-5|TRBJ1-5
TGTGCCAGCAGCTTGGAGGGGTCGGATCAGCCCCAGCATTTT
CASSLEGSDQPQHF
>.|.|TRBV12-3/TRBV12-4|TRBJ1-1
TGTGCCAGCAGTTTCCGCGAGACTGAAGCTTTCTTT
CASSFRETEAFF
>.|.|TRBV6-5|TRBJ2-3
TGTGCCAGCAGTTCCGGGACACTAATTTTCACAGATACGCAGTATTTT
CASSSGTLIFTDTQYF
>.|.|TRBV6-9|TRBJ1-5
TGTGCCAGCAGCCGAACACCCATGGGTCAGCCCCAGCATTTT
CASSRTPMGQPQHF
>once|.|TRBV30|TRBJ2-7
TGTGCCTGGAGCTTTCAGGGGAAGAAGGAGTACGAGCAGTACTTC
CAWSFQGKKEYEQYF
>.|.|TRBV6-5|TRBJ1-2
TGTGCCAGCAGTTCCAACCGGGACTTCTATGGCTACACCTTC
CASSSNRDFYGYTF
>.|.|TRBV7-3|TRBJ2-5
TGTGCCAGCAGCCGCTCCGACGGGGATAAAGAGACCCAGTACTTC
CASSRSDGDKETQYF
>.|.|TRBV7-9|TRBJ1-5
TGTGCCAGCAGCTTAGGGGGGAGAAACAATCAGCCCCAGCATTTT
CASSLGGRNNQPQHF
>.|.|TRBV5-1|TRBJ1-1
TGCGCCAGCAGCCCGACCCTGAGGGACACTGAAGCTTTCTTT
CASSPTLRDTEAFF
>.|.|TRBV7-2|TRBJ1-2
TGTGCCAGCAGCTTTTGGGCGCAGGGCTACACCTTC
CASSFWAQGYTF
>.|.|TRBV24-1|TRBJ2-7
TGTGCCACCAGTGATGGAACAAACTCCTACGAGCAGTACTTC
CATSDGTNSYEQYF
>many|.|TRBV7-7|TRBJ1-3
TGTGCCAGCAGCTTAACGAGTCAGGAAAGTGGAAACACCATATATTTT
CASSLTSQESGNTIYF
>.|.|TRBV18|TRBJ1-3
TGTGCCAGCTCACGTATCAGGTCTGGAAACACCATATATTTT
CASSRIRSGNTIYF
>once|.|TRBV2|TRBJ1-5
TGTGCCAGCAGTGCCAAGACACCCCATAGCAATCAGCCCCAGCATTTT
CASSAKTPHSNQPQHF
>.|TRBD2|TRBV29-1|TRBJ2-7
TGCAGCGCGGGAGGAGGGACCTACGAGCAGTACTTC
CSAGGGTYEQYF
>.|TRBD1|TRBV2|TRBJ2-7
TGTGCCAGCAGTTCCCCGGCCGACAGGGGGAACGAGCAGTACTTC
CASSSPADRGNEQYF
>.|.|TRBV11-3|TRBJ1-1
TGTGCCAGCAGCGCCGGGGACGGGTGGAACACTGAAGCTTTCTTT
CASSAGDGWNTEAFF
>.|.|TRBV2|TRBJ2-3
TGTGCCAGCAGGGTCCAGGGCCGCACAGATACGCAGTATTTT
CASRVQGRTDTQYF
>.|TRBD1|TRBV11-2|TRBJ1-3
TGTGCCAGCAGCTTAGGGGACAGATTCTCTGGAAACACCATATATTTT
CASSLGDRFSGNTIYF
>.|.|TRBV13|TRBJ2-7
TGTGCCAGCAGCCCTTGGGGGGCTTACTCCTACGAGCAGTACTTC
CASSPWGAYSYEQYF
>.|TRBD2|TRBV6-2/TRBV6-3|TRBJ2-7
TGTGCCAGCAGTCCCCGCACCGGACTAGCGGGGGCCCTACAGTACTTC
CASSPRTGLAGALQYF
>.|TRBD1|TRBV28|TRBJ2-7
TGTGCCAGCCGACCGGGACAGAGCTCCTACGAGCAGTACTTC
CASRPGQSSYEQYF
>.|.|TRBV10-2|TRBJ1-5
TGCGCCAGCAGTGAGTGGGTCAGCTCCAATCAGCCCCAGCATTTT
CASSEWVSSNQPQHF
>.|.|TRBV15|TRBJ2-5
TGTGCCACCAGCAGCGAGCCGTTTGAGACCCAGTACTTC
CATSSEPFETQYF
>few|TRBD2|TRBV7-2|TRBJ2-3
TGTGCCAGCAGTAACGCCGGGACTAGCGGGGCAGATACGCAGTATTTT
CASSNAGTSGADTQYF